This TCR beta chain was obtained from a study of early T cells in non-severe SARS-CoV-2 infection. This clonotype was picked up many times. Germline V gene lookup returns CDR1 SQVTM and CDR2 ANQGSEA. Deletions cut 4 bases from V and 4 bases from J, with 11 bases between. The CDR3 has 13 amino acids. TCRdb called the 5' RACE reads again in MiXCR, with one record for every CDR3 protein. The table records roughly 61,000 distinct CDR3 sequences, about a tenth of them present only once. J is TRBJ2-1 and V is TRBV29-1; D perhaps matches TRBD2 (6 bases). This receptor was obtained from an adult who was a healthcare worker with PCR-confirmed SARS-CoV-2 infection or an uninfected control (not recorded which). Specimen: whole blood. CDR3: CSVGTIRYNEQFF. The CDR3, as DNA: TGCAGCGTTGGGACTATTCGGTACAATGAGCAGTTCTTC.